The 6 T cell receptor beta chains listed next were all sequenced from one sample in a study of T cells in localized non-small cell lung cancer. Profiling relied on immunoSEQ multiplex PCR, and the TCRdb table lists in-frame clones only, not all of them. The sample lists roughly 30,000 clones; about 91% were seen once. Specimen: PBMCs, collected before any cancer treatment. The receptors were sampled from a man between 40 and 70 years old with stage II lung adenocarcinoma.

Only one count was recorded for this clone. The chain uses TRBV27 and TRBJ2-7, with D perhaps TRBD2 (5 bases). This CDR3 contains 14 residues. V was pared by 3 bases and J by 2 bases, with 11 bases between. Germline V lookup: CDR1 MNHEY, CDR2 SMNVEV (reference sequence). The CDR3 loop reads CASSLSGFTYEQYF. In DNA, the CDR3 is TGTGCCAGCAGTTTGTCGGGGTTTACCTACGAGCAGTACTTC.

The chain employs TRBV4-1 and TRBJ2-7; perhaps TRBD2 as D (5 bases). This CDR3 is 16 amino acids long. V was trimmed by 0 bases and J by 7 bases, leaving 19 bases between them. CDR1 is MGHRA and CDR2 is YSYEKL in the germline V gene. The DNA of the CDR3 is TGCGCCAGCAGCCAAGAAGGATCCATAGATCGGGGAGAGCAGTACTTC. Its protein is CASSQEGSIDRGEQYF.

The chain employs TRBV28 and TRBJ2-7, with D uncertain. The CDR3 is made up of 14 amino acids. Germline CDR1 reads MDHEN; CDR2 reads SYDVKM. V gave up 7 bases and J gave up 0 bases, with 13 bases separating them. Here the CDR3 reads CASMPALSSYEQYF. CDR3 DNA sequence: TGTGCCAGCATGCCGGCTCTAAGCTCCTACGAGCAGTACTTC.

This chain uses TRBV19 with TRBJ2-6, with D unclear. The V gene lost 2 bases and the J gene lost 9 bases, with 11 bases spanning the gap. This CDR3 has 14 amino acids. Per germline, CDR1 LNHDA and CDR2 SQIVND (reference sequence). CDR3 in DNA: TGTGCCAGTAGTATACTTGGTTCCCACAACGTCCTGACTTTC. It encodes CASSILGSHNVLTF.

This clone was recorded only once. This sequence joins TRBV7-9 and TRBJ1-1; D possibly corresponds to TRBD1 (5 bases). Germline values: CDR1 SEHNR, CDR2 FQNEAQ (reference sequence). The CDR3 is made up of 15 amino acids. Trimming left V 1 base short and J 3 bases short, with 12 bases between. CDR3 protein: CASSLVMGEDTEAFF. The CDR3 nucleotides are TGTGCCAGCAGCTTAGTAATGGGGGAGGACACTGAAGCTTTCTTT.

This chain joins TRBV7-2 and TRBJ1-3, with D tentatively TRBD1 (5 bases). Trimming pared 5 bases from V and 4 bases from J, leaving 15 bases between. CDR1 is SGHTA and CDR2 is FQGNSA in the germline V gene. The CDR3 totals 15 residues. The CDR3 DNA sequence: TGTGCCAGCAGCCTCCCCGGAGGGGCCGGAAACACCATATATTTT. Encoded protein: CASSLPGGAGNTIYF.